These 10 T cell receptor beta chains originate from one sample sequenced in a study of shared clonotypes between healthy human individuals. The naive CD8 subset, CD45RO-negative cells positively selected for CCR7, excluded terminally differentiated effector memory CD45RA+ cells. Generated by immunoSEQ multiplex PCR, the TCRdb table keeps only in-frame clones and is missing some. The sample holds hundreds of thousands of clones, around 96% seen once. The sample was naive CD8+ T cells sorted from blood. The origin of the receptors is a woman under 40 in good health.

The J gene is TRBJ2-5, the V gene TRBV5-6; D may match TRBD1 or TRBD2 (5 bases each). V lost 2 bases and J lost 5, with 10 bases in between. CDR3 length equals 13 residues. CDR1 and CDR2 from the germline V gene are SGHDT and YYEEEE. CDR3 coding DNA: TGTGCCAGCAGCTTCTGGGGCGGGGAGACCCAGTACTTC. The encoded protein is CASSFWGGETQYF.

The genes are TRBV27 and TRBJ2-7; 10 bases agree with TRBD1. This CDR3 contains 13 residues. CDR1 and CDR2 (germline): MNHEY, SMNVEV (reference sequence). The V gene end was trimmed by 5 bases and the J gene end by 6 bases; junction bases not matched to a gene: 4. The CDR3 nucleotides are TGTGCCAGCAGTCCCGGGACAGGGGCCGAGCAGTACTTC. Protein sequence: CASSPGTGAEQYF.

This chain uses TRBV2 with TRBJ2-7; D possibly corresponds to TRBD2 (5 bases). This CDR3 region has 13 residues. The V end was cut by 4 bases, the J end by 3 bases, with 10 bases between. Per germline, CDR1 SNHLY and CDR2 FYNNEI. The CDR3 here is CASSALVLYEQYF. CDR3 nucleotides: TGTGCCAGCAGTGCACTAGTACTCTACGAGCAGTACTTC.

V usage is TRBV19 and J usage is TRBJ2-2; TRBD2 is a possible D gene (6 bases). Germline assignment: CDR1 LNHDA and CDR2 SQIVND (reference sequence). The V and J ends lost 10 bases and 7 bases respectively, with 13 bases between them. This CDR3 has 12 residues. The CDR3, as DNA: TGTGCCATCGGAGGGCCGGGCGGGGAGCTGTTTTTT. It codes for CAIGGPGGELFF.

This chain links TRBV7-8 with TRBJ2-3, with TRBD2 matching over 11 bases. CDR1 SGHVS and CDR2 FQNEAQ come from the germline V gene. The CDR3 runs to 16 residues. After removal of 5 bases from V and 2 bases from J, the junction contained 6 bases not matched to a gene. The CDR3 here is CASSPQLAGVTDTQYF. Written as DNA, the CDR3 is TGTGCCAGCAGCCCCCAACTAGCGGGGGTCACAGATACGCAGTATTTT.

This clone was recorded only once. This rearrangement joins TRBV6-5 to TRBJ2-7; 8 nucleotides line up with TRBD2. The CDR3 runs to 14 residues. CDR1 MNHEY and CDR2 SVGAGI come from the germline V gene. Trimming took 8 bases from V and 2 from J; bases not matched to a gene: 8. The CDR3 sequence: CASRGGPRPYEQYF. DNA for the CDR3: TGTGCCAGCCGGGGGGGGCCCCGGCCCTACGAGCAGTACTTC.

The V and J genes are TRBV28 and TRBJ2-5; unclear D gene. V lost 5 bases and J lost 0, with 13 bases in between. Germline-derived CDR1 and CDR2 are MDHEN and SYDVKM. The CDR3 extends over 15 amino acids. The CDR3 bases are TGTGCCAGCAGTAAAGACTTCTTGTACCAAGAGACCCAGTACTTC. Amino acid sequence: CASSKDFLYQETQYF.

A remark on this clone: At one of its ends the junction is not consistent with the germline gene, which may arise from a read error. CDR3 bases: TGTGCCATCAGTCAGTCTTACACCGGGGAGCTGTTTTTT. This codes for CAISQSYTGELFF. The chain employs TRBV10-3 and TRBJ2-2; D ambiguous. Germline lookup yields CDR1 ENHRY and CDR2 SYGVKD. This CDR3 has 13 amino acids.

The gene calls are TRBV15 and TRBJ2-7; D gene uncertain. The V and J ends lost 1 base and 2 bases respectively, with 9 bases between them. This CDR3 has 14 amino acids. Germline CDR1 reads LNHNV; CDR2 reads YYDKDF (reference sequence). CDR3 in amino acids: CATSRAAIAYEQYF. CDR3 coding DNA: TGTGCCACCAGCAGAGCAGCGATCGCCTACGAGCAGTACTTC.

The chain couples TRBV5-1 to TRBJ2-7; no definite D call. The CDR3 length is 13 residues. The V gene's germline CDR1 is SGHRS and CDR2 YFSETQ. V shed 2 bases and J shed 3 bases, with 9 bases lying between them. The CDR3, as DNA: TGCGCCAGCAGCTTCAACGTTCTCTACGAGCAGTACTTC. Protein product: CASSFNVLYEQYF.